A selection of T cell receptor beta chains follows, all from one sample in a study of cytomegalovirus exposure and HLA in healthy donors. Sequencing was performed with immunoSEQ multiplex PCR; in TCRdb, only in-frame clones are kept and a portion is missing. The sample holds approximately 140,000 clones, roughly 78% seen once. The source material was PBMCs. The receptor set was obtained from a man between 50 and 59 years old in good health and CMV-seropositive. The CDR3 runs from the conserved cysteine through the conserved F or W. Fields, in order: J gene, D gene, V gene, clone size, CDR3 protein, CDR3 DNA. The D gene is left open where the match is weak. Clone size appears in some rows only: once, few, many, or a class for an expanded clone.

TRBJ1-5,.,TRBV5-6,.,CASSLQGYSNQPQHF,TGTGCCAGCAGCTTGCAGGGTTATAGCAATCAGCCCCAGCATTTT
TRBJ2-7,TRBD2,TRBV5-4,few,CASSLGGTSGITYEQYF,TGTGCCAGCAGCTTGGGGGGGACTAGCGGGATTACCTACGAGCAGTACTTC
TRBJ1-2,TRBD1,TRBV5-1,.,CASSAPGQGNFYGYTF,TGCGCCAGCAGCGCCCCGGGACAGGGGAATTTCTATGGCTACACCTTC
TRBJ1-2,.,TRBV28,.,CASQPRAEHGYTF,TGTGCCAGCCAGCCCAGGGCTGAACATGGCTACACCTTC
TRBJ1-1,.,TRBV11-3,once,CASNAGGNTEAFF,TGTGCCAGCAATGCTGGAGGGAACACTGAAGCTTTCTTT
TRBJ2-1,.,TRBV2,.,CAIRIADSSYNEQFF,TGTGCCATCAGAATAGCGGATAGCTCCTACAATGAGCAGTTCTTC
TRBJ2-1,TRBD2,TRBV25-1,.,CASGVLAGVGGYNEQFF,TGTGCCAGCGGTGTTCTAGCGGGGGTAGGGGGTTACAATGAGCAGTTCTTC
TRBJ2-1,TRBD1,TRBV28,.,CASSFSGQGPRHEQFF,TGTGCCAGCAGTTTCTCTGGACAGGGCCCTAGGCATGAGCAGTTCTTC
TRBJ2-7,TRBD2,TRBV30,.,CAWSSGRIYEQYF,TGTGCCTGGAGTAGCGGGAGAATCTACGAGCAGTACTTC
TRBJ2-7,.,TRBV6-5,.,CASSYEGVKQYF,TGTGCCAGCAGTTATGAAGGGGTTAAGCAGTACTTC
TRBJ2-1,TRBD2,TRBV6-6,once,CASSYSGGSSYNEQFF,TGTGCCAGCAGTTATAGCGGCGGGAGCTCCTACAATGAGCAGTTCTTC
TRBJ2-3,.,TRBV10-3,.,CAISSGLLDTQYF,TGTGCCATCAGTTCCGGACTGTTAGATACGCAGTATTTT
TRBJ1-1,.,TRBV5-1,.,CASSLPTATNTEAFF,TGCGCCAGCAGCTTGCCTACAGCAACGAACACTGAAGCTTTCTTT
TRBJ1-4,.,TRBV6-1,.,CASRDGTINEKLFF,TGTGCCAGCAGAGATGGCACCATTAATGAAAAACTGTTTTTT
TRBJ1-5,.,TRBV4-1,.,CASSQESDYSNQPQHF,TGCGCCAGCAGCCAAGAAAGTGACTATAGCAATCAGCCCCAGCATTTT
TRBJ2-7,TRBD2,TRBV27,few,CASSAGTSGYEQYF,TGTGCCAGCAGTGCCGGGACTAGCGGCTACGAGCAGTACTTC